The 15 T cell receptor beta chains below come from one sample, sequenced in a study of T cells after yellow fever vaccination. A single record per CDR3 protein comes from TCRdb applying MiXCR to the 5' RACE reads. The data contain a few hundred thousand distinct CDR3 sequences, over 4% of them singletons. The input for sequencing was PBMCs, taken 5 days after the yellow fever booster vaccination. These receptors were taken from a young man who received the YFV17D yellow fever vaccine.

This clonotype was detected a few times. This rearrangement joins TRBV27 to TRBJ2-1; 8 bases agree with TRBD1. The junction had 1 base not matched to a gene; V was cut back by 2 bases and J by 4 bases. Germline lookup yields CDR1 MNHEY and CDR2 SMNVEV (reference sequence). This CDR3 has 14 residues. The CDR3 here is CASSLQGAYNEQFF. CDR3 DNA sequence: TGTGCCAGCAGTTTACAGGGGGCTTACAATGAGCAGTTCTTC.

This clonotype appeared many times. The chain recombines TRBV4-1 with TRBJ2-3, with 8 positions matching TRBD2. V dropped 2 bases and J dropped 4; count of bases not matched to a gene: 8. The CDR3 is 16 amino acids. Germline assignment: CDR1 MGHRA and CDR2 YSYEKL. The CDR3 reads CASSQTGGWGPDTQYF. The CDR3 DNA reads TGCGCCAGCAGCCAAACGGGGGGGTGGGGCCCAGATACGCAGTATTTT.

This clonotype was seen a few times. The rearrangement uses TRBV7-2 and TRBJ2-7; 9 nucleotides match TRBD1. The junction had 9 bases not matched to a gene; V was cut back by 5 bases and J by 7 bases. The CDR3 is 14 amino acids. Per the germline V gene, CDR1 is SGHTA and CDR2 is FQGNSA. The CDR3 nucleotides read TGTGCCAGCAGCACTTACAGGGGGCTAGCAGAGCAGTACTTC. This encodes CASSTYRGLAEQYF.

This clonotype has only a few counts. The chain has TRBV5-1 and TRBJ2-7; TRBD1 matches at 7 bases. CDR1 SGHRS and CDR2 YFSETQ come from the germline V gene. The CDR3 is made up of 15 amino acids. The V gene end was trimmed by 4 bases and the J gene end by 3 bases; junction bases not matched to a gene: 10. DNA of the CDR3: TGCGCCAGCAGCACGGGACAGATGTCGTTCTACGAGCAGTACTTC. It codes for CASSTGQMSFYEQYF.

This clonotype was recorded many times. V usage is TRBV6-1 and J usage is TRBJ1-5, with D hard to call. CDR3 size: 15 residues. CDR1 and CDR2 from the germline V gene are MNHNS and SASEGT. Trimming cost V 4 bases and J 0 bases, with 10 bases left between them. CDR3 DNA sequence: TGTGCCAGCAGTGGTTCCAGTTATAGCAATCAGCCCCAGCATTTT. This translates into CASSGSSYSNQPQHF.

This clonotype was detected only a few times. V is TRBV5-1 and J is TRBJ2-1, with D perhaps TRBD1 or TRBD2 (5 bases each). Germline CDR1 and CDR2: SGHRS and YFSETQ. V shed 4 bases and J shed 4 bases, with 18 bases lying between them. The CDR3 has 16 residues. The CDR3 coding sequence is TGCGCCAGCAGCCACCGGGACCGAGAACTTTACAATGAGCAGTTCTTC. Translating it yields CASSHRDRELYNEQFF. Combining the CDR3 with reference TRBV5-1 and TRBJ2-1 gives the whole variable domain KAGVTQTPRYLIKTRGQQVTLSCSPISGHRSVSWYQQTPGQGLQFLFEYFSETQRNKGNFPGRFSGRQFSNSRSEMNVSTLELGDSALYLCASSHRDRELYNEQFFGPGTRLTVL.

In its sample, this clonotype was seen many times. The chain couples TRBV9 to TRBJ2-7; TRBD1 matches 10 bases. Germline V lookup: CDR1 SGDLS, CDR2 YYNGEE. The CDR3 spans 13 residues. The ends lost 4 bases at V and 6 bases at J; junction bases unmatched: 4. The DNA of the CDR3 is TGTGCCAGCAGCCGGGACAGGGGTGGCGAGCAGTACGTC. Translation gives CASSRDRGGEQYV.

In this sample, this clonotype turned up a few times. CDR3 bases: TGTGCCAGCAGCCCCCACGGTCGGGGTAGCAATCAGCCCCAGCATTTT. Translation: CASSPHGRGSNQPQHF. The V call is TRBV7-2, the J call TRBJ1-5; D gene unclear. Per germline, CDR1 SGHTA and CDR2 FQGNSA. The CDR3 contains 16 residues. Deletions cut 5 bases from V and 0 bases from J, with 14 bases between.

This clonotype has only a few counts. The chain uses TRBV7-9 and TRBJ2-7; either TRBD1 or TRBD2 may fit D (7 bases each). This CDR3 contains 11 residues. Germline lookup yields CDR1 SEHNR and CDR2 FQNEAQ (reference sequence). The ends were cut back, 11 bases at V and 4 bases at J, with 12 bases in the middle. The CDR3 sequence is CASQGGYEQYF. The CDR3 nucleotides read TGTGCCTCCCAGGGGGGGTACGAGCAGTACTTC.

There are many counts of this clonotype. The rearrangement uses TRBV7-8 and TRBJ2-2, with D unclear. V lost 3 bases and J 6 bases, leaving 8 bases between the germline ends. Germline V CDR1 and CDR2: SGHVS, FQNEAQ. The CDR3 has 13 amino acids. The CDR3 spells CASSFRLSGELFF. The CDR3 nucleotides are TGTGCCAGCAGCTTTCGTCTCTCCGGGGAGCTGTTTTTT.

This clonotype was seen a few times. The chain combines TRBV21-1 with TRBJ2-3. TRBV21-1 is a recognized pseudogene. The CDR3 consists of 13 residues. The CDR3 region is CASREHSTDTQYF. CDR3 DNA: TGTGCCAGCCGCGAGCATAGCACAGATACGCAGTATTTT.

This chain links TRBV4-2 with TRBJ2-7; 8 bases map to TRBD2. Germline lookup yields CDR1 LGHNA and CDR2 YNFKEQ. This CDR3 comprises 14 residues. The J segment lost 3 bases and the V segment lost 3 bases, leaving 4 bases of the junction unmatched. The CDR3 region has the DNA TGTGCCAGCAGCCACCAGCGGGGGAGCTACGAGCAGTACTTC. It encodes CASSHQRGSYEQYF.

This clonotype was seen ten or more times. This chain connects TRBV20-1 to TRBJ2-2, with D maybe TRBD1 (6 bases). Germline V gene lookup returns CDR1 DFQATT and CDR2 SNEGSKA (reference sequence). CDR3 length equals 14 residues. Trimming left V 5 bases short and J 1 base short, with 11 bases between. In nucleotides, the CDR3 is TGCAGTGCTCCGGACAGTATGAACACCGGGGAGCTGTTTTTT. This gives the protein CSAPDSMNTGELFF.

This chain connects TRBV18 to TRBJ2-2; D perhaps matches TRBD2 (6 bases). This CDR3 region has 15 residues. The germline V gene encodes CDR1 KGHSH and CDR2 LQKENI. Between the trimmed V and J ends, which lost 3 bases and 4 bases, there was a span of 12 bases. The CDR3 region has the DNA TGTGCCAGCTCACCCTCGGACTACTCCACCGGGGAGCTGTTTTTT. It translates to CASSPSDYSTGELFF.

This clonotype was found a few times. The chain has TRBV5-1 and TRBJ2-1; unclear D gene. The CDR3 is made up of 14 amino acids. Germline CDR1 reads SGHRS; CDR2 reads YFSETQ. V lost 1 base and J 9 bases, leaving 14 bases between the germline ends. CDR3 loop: CASSLNLPSVEQFF. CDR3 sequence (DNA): TGCGCCAGCAGCTTGAATCTCCCCAGCGTTGAGCAGTTCTTC.